These 2 T cell receptor beta chains were sequenced from one sample in a study of T-cell reconstitution after alpha-beta-depleted transplantation in children. Unique molecular identifiers featured in how the TCRbeta library was prepared. TCRdb used MiXCR to reprocess the PCR reads, holding one entry per CDR3 protein. The repertoire has about 580,000 distinct CDR3 sequences, 20% to 30% of them found once; the top ten carry 36%. Sequencing used PBMCs, obtained before TCRalphabeta/CD19-depleted stem cell transplant. The receptors originated from a boy in the first two years of life with Wiskott-Aldrich syndrome, due to receive a stem cell transplant.

J is TRBJ1-1 and V is TRBV2; 9 nucleotides agree with TRBD1. The CDR3 spans 15 residues. CDR1 is SNHLY and CDR2 is FYNNEI in the germline V gene. V was clipped by 6 bases and J by 2 bases; unmatched bases: 7. The CDR3, as DNA: TGTGCCAGCAGGCTCCGGGGACAGGGCAACACTGAAGCTTTCTTT. This translates into CASRLRGQGNTEAFF.

In its sample, this clonotype was seen many times. The chain has TRBV5-1 and TRBJ2-5; D not certain. Germline V gives CDR1 SGHRS, CDR2 YFSETQ. Trimming shortened V by 4 bases and J by 2 bases, and 9 bases separated the two germline ends. The CDR3 consists of 13 residues. CDR3 sequence (DNA): TGCGCCAGCAGCCTAAACGGACAAGAGACCCAGTACTTC. The encoded protein is CASSLNGQETQYF.